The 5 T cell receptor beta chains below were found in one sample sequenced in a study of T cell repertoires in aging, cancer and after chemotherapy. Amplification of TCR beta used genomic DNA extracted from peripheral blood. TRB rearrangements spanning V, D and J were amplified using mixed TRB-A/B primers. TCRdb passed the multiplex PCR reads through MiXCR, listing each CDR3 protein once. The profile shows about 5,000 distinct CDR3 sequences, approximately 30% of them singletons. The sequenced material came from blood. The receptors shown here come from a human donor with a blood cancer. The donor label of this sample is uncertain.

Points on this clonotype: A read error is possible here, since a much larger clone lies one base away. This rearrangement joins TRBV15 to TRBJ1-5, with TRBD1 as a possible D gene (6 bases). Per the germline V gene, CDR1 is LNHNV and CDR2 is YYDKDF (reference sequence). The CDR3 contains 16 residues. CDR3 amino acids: CATSRDTGFGNQPQRF. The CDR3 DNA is TGTGCCACCAGCAGAGATACAGGGTTTGGAAATCAGCCCCAGCGTTTT.

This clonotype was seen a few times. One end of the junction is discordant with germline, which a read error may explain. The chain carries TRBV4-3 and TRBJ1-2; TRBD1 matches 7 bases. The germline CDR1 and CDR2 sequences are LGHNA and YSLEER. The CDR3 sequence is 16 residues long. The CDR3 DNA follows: TGTGCCAGCAGCGCAGACACGGGACAGACCAACTATGGCTACACCTTC. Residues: CASSADTGQTNYGYTF.

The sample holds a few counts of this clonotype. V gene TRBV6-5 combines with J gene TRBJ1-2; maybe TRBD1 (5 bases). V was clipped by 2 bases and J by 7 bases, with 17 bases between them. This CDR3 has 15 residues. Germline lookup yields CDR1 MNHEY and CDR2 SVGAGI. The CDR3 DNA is TGTGCCAGCAGTTACCCCGGGCAGGGAGGACGTGGCTACACCTTC. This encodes CASSYPGQGGRGYTF.

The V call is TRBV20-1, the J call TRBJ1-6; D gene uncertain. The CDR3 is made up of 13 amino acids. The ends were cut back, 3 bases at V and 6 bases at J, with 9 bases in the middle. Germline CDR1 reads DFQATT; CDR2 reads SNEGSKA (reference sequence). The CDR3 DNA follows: TGCAGTGCTAGCCAGGCCACTAATTCACCCCTCCACTTT. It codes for CSASQATNSPLHF.

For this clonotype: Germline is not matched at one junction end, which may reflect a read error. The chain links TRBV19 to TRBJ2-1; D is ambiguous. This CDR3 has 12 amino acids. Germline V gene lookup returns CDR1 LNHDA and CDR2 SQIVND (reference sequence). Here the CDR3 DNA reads TGTGCCGGTAGTATTGCAGGCCTTGAGCAGTTCTTC. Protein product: CAGSIAGLEQFF.